This T cell receptor (beta chain) is drawn from a study of blood T cell repertoires in COVID-19. In the source study's methods: Counts of nucleated cells, estimated from reference gene primer amplification, were obtained. Assay used: immunoSEQ multiplex PCR; TCRdb lists only in-frame clones, some missing. The V and J calls and clone size are taken from that table; D and trimming were inferred from the DNA. Found here are a few hundred thousand clones, about 87% of them singletons; the top ten hold approximately 3.7%. Germline CDR1 MNHEY, CDR2 SMNVEV (reference sequence). This CDR3 has 15 residues. V lost 2 bases and J lost 5, with 12 bases in between.

This TCR was recovered from a man aged 55-75 years who had recovered from COVID-19. V is TRBV27 and J is TRBJ2-2; maybe TRBD2 (7 bases). Sequenced input: peripheral blood. CDR3 in DNA: TGTGCCAGCAGTTTAGCGGGGGCTTGGACCGGGGAGCTGTTTTTT. Its translation is CASSLAGAWTGELFF.